These T cell receptor beta chains were read from a single sample in a study of blood T cell repertoires in COVID-19. Data came from immunoSEQ multiplex PCR; TCRdb stores just in-frame clones and leaves some out. The sample holds about 92,000 clones, around 85% seen once. Sequenced input: peripheral blood. The receptors come from a human donor in a cohort sampled during active COVID-19. Both conserved end residues are part of each CDR3. The D gene is left open where the match is weak. Size values are once, few and many counts, or a class for expanded clones, and some rows have none.

j_call clone_size v_call d_call cdr3_nt cdr3_aa
TRBJ1-1 - TRBV3-1/TRBV3-2 TRBD1 TGTGCCAGCAGCCAAGATCGGACAGGCTCTTTCTTT CASSQDRTGSFF
TRBJ1-4 - TRBV4-1 - TGCGCCAGCAGCCAAGAAGAGGCCGGCAATGAAAAACTGTTTTTT CASSQEEAGNEKLFF
TRBJ2-7 - TRBV2 - TGTGCCAGCAGTGGGACTATCCCCTCCTACGAGCAGTACTTC CASSGTIPSYEQYF
TRBJ2-7 - TRBV28 TRBD1 TGTGCCAGCAGTGAAAGGGACAGTCCCTCCTACGAGCAGTACTTC CASSERDSPSYEQYF
TRBJ1-2 - TRBV5-1 - TGCGCCAGCAGCTTGACACCATTGAAGGGCTACACCTTC CASSLTPLKGYTF
TRBJ2-3 - TRBV4-3 TRBD1 TGCGCCAGCAGCCAAGACCGGACAGGGAGCACAGATACGCAGTATTTT CASSQDRTGSTDTQYF
TRBJ2-7 - TRBV18 TRBD1 TGTGCCAGCTCACCAAAATCCGCGACAGGGGGCTACGAGCAGTACTTC CASSPKSATGGYEQYF
TRBJ2-7 - TRBV15 TRBD2 TGTGCCACCAGCAGAGATCCAGCGGGAAACAACGAGCAGTACTTC CATSRDPAGNNEQYF
TRBJ1-2 - TRBV19 TRBD1 TGTGCCAGTAGTAGGGCGGACAGGGGGAACGTGGGCTATGGCTACACCTTC CASSRADRGNVGYGYTF
TRBJ2-4 - TRBV19 TRBD2 TGTGCCAGTAGTACTAGCGGCTTTCAGTACTTC CASSTSGFQYF
TRBJ2-7 - TRBV11-1 TRBD2 TGTGCCAGCAGCCGAGCGGGAGGGCACAGCGAGCAGTACTTC CASSRAGGHSEQYF
TRBJ2-1 - TRBV7-2 TRBD2 TGTGCCAGCAGCCTTGGACTAGCGGGGGTTAATGAGCAGTTCTTC CASSLGLAGVNEQFF
TRBJ1-6 - TRBV30 TRBD1 TGTGCCTGGACCCCCGGGACAGGGGATTCACCCCTCCACTTT CAWTPGTGDSPLHF
TRBJ2-3 - TRBV2 TRBD2 TGTGCCAGCAGTGAGAATAGCGGGAGGCCAGATACGCAGTATTTT CASSENSGRPDTQYF
TRBJ2-1 few TRBV19 TRBD2 TGTGCCAGTAGTATAGATACCTCAGCGGGAGGGTACAATGAGCAGTTCTTC CASSIDTSAGGYNEQFF
TRBJ2-3 - TRBV5-6 TRBD2 TGTGCCAGCAGCTTGTTACGAGCGGGAGATCGCACAGATACGCAGTATTTT CASSLLRAGDRTDTQYF
TRBJ1-1 once TRBV19 TRBD1 TGTGCCAGTAGTACGGCTACCGGGACAGGGGGCCTGCAGTTCTTT CASSTATGTGGLQFF